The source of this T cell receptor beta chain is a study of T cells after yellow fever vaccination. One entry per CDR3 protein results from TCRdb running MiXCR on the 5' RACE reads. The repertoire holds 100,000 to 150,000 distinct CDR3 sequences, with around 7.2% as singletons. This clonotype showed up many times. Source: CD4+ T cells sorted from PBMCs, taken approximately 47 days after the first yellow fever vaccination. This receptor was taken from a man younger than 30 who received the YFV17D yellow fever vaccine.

In DNA form, the CDR3 reads TGCAGTGCTCAGGGAAGCGAGACCCAGTACTTC. The encoded protein is CSAQGSETQYF. The V and J genes are TRBV20-1 and TRBJ2-5; possible D gene TRBD1, 5 bases. Trimming removed 5 bases from V and 5 bases from J, with 9 bases in between. Per the germline V gene, CDR1 is DFQATT and CDR2 is SNEGSKA (reference sequence). This CDR3 contains 11 residues.